This T cell receptor beta chain was sequenced for a study of T cell responses to AZD1222 COVID-19 vaccine. In the study overall: Second-dose intervals of approximately 4 or approximately 12 weeks were pooled.

The repertoire was sequenced with immunoSEQ multiplex PCR; TCRdb's copy has only in-frame clones and lacks some. The sample holds 240,000 or so clones, approximately 93% seen once. Study observations and caveats: Spike as a whole was targeted by vaccine-associated CD4 TCRs, dominant at 160-218 and 743-854. There were repertoire samples only from the period after the peak T cell response. Spike-specific TCR breadth rose after two AZD1222 doses, and depth rose as well.

CDR1 and CDR2 (germline): LNHDA, SQIVND (reference sequence). Trimming removed 5 bases from V and 2 bases from J; junction bases left unmatched: 5. The CDR3 runs 14 residues. As to this clone: Its antigen is undetermined.

This chain connects TRBV19 to TRBJ1-2, with 7 bases lining up with TRBD1. The clonotype originates from an adult in good health. This sample comprised peripheral blood, obtained on day 0 of AZD1222 vaccination. Here the CDR3 reads CASSSRDRNYGYTF. Written as DNA, the CDR3 is TGTGCCAGTAGTTCCCGGGACAGAAACTATGGCTACACCTTC.